This T cell receptor (beta chain) derives from a study of T cells in Graves' hyperthyroidism and ophthalmopathy. Graves' hyperthyroidism was deemed stable given no ophthalmopathy progression within 18 months. There were TCR beta CDR3 regions amplified from RNA transcripts. HTBI primers were employed in a first-round RT-PCR of the TCR CDR3. TCRdb recomputed calls from the multiplex PCR reads with MiXCR, one row per CDR3 protein. The profile shows about 610,000 distinct CDR3 sequences, 46% of them singletons. Germline assignment: CDR1 SGHRS and CDR2 YFSETQ. The CDR3 has 15 amino acids. Unmatched junction bases numbered 5, after V lost 6 bases and J lost 0 bases.

This chain connects TRBV5-1 to TRBJ2-5; 10 bases are a match to TRBD1. The specimen was peripheral blood or thyroid tissue (not recorded which). The origin of this receptor is a woman aged 18-29 years with Graves' hyperthyroidism. CDR3 in amino acids: CASTRTGGHQETQYF. CDR3 in DNA: TGCGCCAGCACCAGGACAGGGGGGCACCAAGAGACCCAGTACTTC.